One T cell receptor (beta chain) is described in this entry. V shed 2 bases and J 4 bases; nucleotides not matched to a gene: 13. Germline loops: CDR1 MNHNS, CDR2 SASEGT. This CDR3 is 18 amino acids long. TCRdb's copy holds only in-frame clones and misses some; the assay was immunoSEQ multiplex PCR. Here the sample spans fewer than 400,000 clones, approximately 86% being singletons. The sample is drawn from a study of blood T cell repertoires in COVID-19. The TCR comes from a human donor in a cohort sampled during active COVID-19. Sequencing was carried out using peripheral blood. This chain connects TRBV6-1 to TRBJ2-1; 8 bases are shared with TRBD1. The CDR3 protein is CASSETFWGDRSYNEQFF. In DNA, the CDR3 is TGTGCCAGCAGTGAAACCTTTTGGGGGGACAGGAGTTACAATGAGCAGTTCTTC.